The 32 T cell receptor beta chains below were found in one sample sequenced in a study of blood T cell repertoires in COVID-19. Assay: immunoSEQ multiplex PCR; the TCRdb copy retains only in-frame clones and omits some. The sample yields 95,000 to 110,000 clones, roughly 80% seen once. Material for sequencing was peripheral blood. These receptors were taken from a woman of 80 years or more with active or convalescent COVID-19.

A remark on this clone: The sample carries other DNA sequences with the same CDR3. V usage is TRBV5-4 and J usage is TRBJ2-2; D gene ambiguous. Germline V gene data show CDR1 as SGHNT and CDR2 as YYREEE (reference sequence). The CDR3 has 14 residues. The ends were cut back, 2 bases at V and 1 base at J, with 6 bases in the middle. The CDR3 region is CASSFGQNTGELFF. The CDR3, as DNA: TGTGCCAGCAGCTTTGGGCAGAACACCGGGGAGCTGTTTTTT.

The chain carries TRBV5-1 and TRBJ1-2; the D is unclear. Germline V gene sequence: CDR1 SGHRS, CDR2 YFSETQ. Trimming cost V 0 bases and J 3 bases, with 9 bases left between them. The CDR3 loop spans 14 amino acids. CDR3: CASSLVPGDYGYTF. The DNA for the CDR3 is TGCGCCAGCAGCTTGGTCCCGGGTGACTATGGCTACACCTTC.

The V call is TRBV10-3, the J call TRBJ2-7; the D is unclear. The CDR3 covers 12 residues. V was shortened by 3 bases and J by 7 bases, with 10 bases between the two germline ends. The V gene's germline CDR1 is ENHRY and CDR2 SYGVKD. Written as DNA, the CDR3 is TGTGCCATCAGTGACCAGTCGTGGGAGCAGTACTTC. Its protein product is CAISDQSWEQYF.

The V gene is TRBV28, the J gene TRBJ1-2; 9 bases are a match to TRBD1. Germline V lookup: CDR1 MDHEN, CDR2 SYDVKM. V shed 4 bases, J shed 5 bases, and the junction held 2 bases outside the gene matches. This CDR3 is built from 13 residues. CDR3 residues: CASSYGQGYGYTF. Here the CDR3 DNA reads TGTGCCAGCAGTTACGGACAGGGGTATGGCTACACCTTC.

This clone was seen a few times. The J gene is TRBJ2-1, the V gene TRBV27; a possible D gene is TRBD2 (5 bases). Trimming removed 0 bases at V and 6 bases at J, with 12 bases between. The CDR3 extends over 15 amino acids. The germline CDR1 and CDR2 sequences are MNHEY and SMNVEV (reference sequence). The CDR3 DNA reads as TGTGCCAGCAGTTTATCGACGGGGTACACCAATGAGCAGTTCTTC. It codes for CASSLSTGYTNEQFF.

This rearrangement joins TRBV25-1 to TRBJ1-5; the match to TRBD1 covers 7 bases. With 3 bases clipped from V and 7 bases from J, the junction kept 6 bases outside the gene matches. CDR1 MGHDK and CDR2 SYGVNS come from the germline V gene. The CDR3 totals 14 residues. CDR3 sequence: CASSETGYGQPQHF. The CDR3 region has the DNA TGTGCCAGCAGTGAGACAGGGTATGGCCAGCCCCAGCATTTT.

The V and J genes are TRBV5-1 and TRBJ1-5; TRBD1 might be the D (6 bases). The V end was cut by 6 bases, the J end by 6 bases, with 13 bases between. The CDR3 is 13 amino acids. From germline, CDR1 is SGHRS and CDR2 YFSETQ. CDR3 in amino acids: CASTPRGGQPQHF. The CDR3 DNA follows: TGCGCCAGCACTCCTCGAGGGGGTCAGCCCCAGCATTTT.

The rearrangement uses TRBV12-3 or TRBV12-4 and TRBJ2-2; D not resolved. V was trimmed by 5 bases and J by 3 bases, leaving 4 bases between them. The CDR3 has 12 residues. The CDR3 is CASSLHTGELFF. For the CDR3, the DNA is TGTGCCAGCAGTCTACACACCGGGGAGCTGTTTTTT.

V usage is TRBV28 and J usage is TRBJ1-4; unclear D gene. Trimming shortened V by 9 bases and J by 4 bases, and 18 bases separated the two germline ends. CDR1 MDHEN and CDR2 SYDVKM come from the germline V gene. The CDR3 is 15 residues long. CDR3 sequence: CASKMPGGINEKLFF. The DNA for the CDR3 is TGTGCCAGTAAAATGCCCGGAGGGATTAATGAAAAACTGTTTTTT.

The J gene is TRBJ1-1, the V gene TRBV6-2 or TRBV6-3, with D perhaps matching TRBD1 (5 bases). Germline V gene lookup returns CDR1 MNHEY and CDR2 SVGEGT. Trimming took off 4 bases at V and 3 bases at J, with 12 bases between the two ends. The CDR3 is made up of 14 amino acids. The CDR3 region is CASSLGLGDTEAFF. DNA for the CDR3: TGTGCCAGCAGTTTGGGACTGGGGGACACTGAAGCTTTCTTT.

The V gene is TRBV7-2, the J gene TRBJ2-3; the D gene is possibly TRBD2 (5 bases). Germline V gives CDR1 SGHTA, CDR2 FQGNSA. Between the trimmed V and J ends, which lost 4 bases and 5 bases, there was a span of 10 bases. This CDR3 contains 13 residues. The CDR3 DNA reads TGTGCCAGCAGCTCCTTTGCGGGAGATACGCAGTATTTT. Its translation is CASSSFAGDTQYF.

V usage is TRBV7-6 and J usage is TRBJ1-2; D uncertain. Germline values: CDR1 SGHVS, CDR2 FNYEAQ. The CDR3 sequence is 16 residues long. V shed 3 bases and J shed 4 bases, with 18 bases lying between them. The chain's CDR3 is CASSFPPDGGLYGYTF. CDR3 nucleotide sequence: TGTGCCAGCAGCTTTCCCCCTGACGGCGGCCTCTATGGCTACACCTTC.

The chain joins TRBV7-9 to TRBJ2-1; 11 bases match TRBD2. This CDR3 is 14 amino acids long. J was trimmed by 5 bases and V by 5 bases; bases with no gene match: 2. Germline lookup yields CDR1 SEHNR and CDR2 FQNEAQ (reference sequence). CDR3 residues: CASSGTSGNNEQFF. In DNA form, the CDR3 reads TGTGCCAGCAGCGGGACTAGCGGAAACAATGAGCAGTTCTTC.

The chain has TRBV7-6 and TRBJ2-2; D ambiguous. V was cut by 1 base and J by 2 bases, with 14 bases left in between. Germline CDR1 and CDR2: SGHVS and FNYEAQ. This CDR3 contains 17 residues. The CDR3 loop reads CASSLDLKTKNTGELFF. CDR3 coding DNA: TGTGCCAGCAGCTTAGACCTCAAAACAAAAAACACCGGGGAGCTGTTTTTT.

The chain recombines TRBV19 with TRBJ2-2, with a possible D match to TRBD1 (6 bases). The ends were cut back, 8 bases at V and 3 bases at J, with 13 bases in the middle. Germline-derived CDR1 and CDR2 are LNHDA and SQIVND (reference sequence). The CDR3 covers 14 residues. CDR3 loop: CASWGRQDTGELFF. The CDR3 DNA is TGTGCCAGTTGGGGTAGACAGGACACCGGGGAGCTGTTTTTT.

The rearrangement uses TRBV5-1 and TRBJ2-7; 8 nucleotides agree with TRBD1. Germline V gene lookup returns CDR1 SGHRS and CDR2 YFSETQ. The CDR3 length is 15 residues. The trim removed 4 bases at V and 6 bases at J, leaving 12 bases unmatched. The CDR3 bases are TGCGCCAGCAGCCCTTCGCCGGGACAGGTAACCGAGCAGTACTTC. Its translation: CASSPSPGQVTEQYF.

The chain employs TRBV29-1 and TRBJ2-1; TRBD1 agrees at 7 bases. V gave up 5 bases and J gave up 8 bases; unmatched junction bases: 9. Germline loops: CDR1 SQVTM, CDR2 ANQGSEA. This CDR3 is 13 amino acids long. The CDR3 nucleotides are TGCAGCGTTATGACAGGGAAAAGGGATGAGCAGTTCTTC. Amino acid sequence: CSVMTGKRDEQFF.

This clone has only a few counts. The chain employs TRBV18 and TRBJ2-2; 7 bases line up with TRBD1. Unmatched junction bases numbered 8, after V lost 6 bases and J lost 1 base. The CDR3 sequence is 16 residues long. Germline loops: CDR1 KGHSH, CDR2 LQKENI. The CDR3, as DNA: TGTGCCAGCTCCCCGCAGGGGGTGCAGAACACCGGGGAGCTGTTTTTT. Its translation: CASSPQGVQNTGELFF.

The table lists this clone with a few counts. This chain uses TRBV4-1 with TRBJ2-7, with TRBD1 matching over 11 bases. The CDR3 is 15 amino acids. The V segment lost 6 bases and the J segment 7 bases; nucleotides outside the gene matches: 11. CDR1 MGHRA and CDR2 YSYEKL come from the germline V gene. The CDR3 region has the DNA TGCGCCAGCAGGTTGTCGGACAGGGGGCAGGGAGAGCAGTACTTC. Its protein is CASRLSDRGQGEQYF.

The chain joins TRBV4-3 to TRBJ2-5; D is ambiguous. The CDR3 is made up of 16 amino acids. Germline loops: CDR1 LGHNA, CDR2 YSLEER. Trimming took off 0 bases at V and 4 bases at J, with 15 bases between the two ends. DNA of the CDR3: TGCGCCAGCAGCCAAGAGTTGGCACAAAACAGAGAGACCCAGTACTTC. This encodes CASSQELAQNRETQYF.

The chain's CDR3 is CASRGQGTYEQYF. The CDR3 DNA sequence: TGTGCCAGTAGGGGACAGGGGACCTACGAGCAGTACTTC. V usage is TRBV19 and J usage is TRBJ2-7, with 10 bases lining up with TRBD1. This CDR3 is built from 13 residues. After removal of 6 bases from V and 2 bases from J, the junction contained 1 base not matched to a gene. CDR1 and CDR2 from the germline V gene are LNHDA and SQIVND (reference sequence).

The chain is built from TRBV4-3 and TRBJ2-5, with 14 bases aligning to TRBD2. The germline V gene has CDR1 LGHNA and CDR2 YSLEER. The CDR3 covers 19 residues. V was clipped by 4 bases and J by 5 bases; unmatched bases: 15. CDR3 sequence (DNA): TGCGCCAGCAGCCCAGTACAGGTACGACTAGCGGGAGGGCTGGAGACCCAGTACTTC. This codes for CASSPVQVRLAGGLETQYF.

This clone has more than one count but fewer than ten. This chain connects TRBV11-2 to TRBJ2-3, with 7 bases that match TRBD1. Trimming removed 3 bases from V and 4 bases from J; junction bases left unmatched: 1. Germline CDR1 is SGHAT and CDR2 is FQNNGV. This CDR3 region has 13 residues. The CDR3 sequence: CASSFTGADTQYF. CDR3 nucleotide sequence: TGTGCCAGCAGCTTCACAGGGGCAGATACGCAGTATTTT. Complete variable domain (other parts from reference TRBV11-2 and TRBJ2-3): EAGVAQSPRYKIIEKRQSVAFWCNPISGHATLYWYQQILGQGPKLLIQFQNNGVVDDSQLPKDRFSAERLKGVDSTLKIQPAKLEDSAVYLCASSFTGADTQYFGPGTRLTVL.

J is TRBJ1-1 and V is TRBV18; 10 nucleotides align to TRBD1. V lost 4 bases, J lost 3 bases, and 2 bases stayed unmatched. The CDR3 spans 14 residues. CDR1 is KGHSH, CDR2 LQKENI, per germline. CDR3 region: CASSQDRGHTEAFF. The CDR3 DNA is TGTGCCAGCTCACAAGACAGGGGGCACACTGAAGCTTTCTTT.

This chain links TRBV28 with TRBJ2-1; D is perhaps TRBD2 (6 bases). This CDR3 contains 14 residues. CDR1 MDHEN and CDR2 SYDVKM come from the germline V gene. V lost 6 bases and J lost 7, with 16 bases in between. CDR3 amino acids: CASSETGVRNEQFF. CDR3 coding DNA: TGTGCCAGCAGCGAGACGGGAGTAAGGAATGAGCAGTTCTTC.

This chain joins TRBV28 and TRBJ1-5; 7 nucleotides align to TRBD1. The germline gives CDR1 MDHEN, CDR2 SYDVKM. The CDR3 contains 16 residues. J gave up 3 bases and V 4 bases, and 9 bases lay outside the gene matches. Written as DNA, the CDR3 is TGTGCCAGCAGTTCTGCCGGGACAGTTCCCAATCAGCCCCAGCATTTT. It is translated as CASSSAGTVPNQPQHF.

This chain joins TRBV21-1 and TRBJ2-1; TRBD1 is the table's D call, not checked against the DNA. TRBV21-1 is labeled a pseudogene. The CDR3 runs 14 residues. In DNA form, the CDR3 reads TGTGCCAGCAGCAAAGCCAGGGGCTTTGATGAGCAGTTCTTC. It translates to CASSKARGFDEQFF.

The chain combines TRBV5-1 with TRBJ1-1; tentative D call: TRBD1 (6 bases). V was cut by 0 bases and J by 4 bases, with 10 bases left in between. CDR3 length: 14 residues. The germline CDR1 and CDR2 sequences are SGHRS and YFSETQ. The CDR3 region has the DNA TGCGCCAGCAGCTTGGCCAGAGGGGGCACTGAAGCTTTCTTT. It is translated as CASSLARGGTEAFF. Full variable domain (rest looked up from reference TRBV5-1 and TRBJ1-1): KAGVTQTPRYLIKTRGQQVTLSCSPISGHRSVSWYQQTPGQGLQFLFEYFSETQRNKGNFPGRFSGRQFSNSRSEMNVSTLELGDSALYLCASSLARGGTEAFFGQGTRLTVV.

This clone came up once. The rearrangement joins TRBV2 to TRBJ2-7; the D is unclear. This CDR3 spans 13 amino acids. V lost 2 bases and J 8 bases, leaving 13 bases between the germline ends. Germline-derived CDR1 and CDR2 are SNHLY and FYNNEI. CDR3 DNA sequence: TGTGCCAGCAGTGAACAATCTGGCGGAAAGCAGTACTTC. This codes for CASSEQSGGKQYF.

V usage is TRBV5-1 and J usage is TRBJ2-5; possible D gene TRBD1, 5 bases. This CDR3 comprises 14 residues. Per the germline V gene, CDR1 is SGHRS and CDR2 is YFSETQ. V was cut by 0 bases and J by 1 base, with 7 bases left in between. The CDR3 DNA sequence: TGCGCCAGCAGCTTGGGGGGCGTCCAAGAGACCCAGTACTTC. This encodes CASSLGGVQETQYF. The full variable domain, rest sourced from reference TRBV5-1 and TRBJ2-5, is KAGVTQTPRYLIKTRGQQVTLSCSPISGHRSVSWYQQTPGQGLQFLFEYFSETQRNKGNFPGRFSGRQFSNSRSEMNVSTLELGDSALYLCASSLGGVQETQYFGPGTRLLVL.

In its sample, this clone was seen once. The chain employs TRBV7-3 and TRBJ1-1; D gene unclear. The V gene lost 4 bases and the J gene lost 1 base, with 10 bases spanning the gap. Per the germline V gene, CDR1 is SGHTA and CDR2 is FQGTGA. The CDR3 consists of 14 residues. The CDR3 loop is CASSSGRGNTEAFF. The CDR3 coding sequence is TGTGCCAGCAGCTCAGGACGGGGGAACACTGAAGCTTTCTTT.

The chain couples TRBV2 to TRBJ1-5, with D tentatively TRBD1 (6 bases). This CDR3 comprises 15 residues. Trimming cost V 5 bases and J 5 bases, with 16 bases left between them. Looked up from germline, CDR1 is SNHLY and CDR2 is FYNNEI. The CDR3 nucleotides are TGTGCCAGCAGTCCCGGGCCACAGGGTCATCAGCCCCAGCATTTT. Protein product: CASSPGPQGHQPQHF. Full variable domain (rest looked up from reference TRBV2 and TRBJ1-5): EPEVTQTPSHQVTQMGQEVILRCVPISNHLYFYWYRQILGQKVEFLVSFYNNEISEKSEIFDDQFSVERPDGSNFTLKIRSTKLEDSAMYFCASSPGPQGHQPQHFGDGTRLSIL.